The next 10 T cell receptor beta chains were all read from a single sample in a study of T-cell reconstitution after alpha-beta-depleted transplantation in children. During its preparation, the TCRbeta library received unique molecular identifiers. From the PCR reads, TCRdb called clonotypes with MiXCR, one entry per CDR3 protein. The repertoire holds approximately 980,000 distinct CDR3 sequences, with 25% to 30% as singletons. This specimen was PBMCs, mostly from graft donor cells, taken 360 days after TCRalphabeta/CD19-depleted stem cell transplant. Receptors were obtained from a boy in the first two years of life who had a stem cell transplant for SCID, so the T cells may come from the graft donor.

CDR3 in DNA: TGCAGCGTTCGAACAGGGGCGTTTTACAATGAGCAGTTCTTC. Its protein is CSVRTGAFYNEQFF. The rearrangement joins TRBV29-1 to TRBJ2-1; 7 bases map to TRBD1. The CDR3 is made up of 14 amino acids. Germline V gene lookup returns CDR1 SQVTM and CDR2 ANQGSEA. Trimming at V came to 5 bases and at J to 4 bases, leaving 8 bases not matched to a gene.

Only a few counts were recorded for this clonotype. This chain joins TRBV29-1 and TRBJ2-1; TRBD1 might be the D (6 bases). Looked up from germline, CDR1 is SQVTM and CDR2 is ANQGSEA. CDR3 length: 14 amino acids. V lost 1 base and J 3 bases, leaving 10 bases between the germline ends. The CDR3 nucleotides read TGCAGCGTTGAAGGGGACACAATCTACAATGAGCAGTTCTTC. Translation gives CSVEGDTIYNEQFF.

This sequence joins TRBV7-7 and TRBJ2-1; D is unresolved. Germline CDR1 is SSHAT and CDR2 is FNYEAQ (reference sequence). Trimming pared 1 base from V and 4 bases from J, leaving 11 bases between. CDR3 size: 15 residues. CDR3 protein: CASSLDGRQYNEQFF. In DNA form, the CDR3 reads TGTGCCAGCAGCTTAGACGGACGCCAATACAATGAGCAGTTCTTC. Full variable domain (remainder filled in from reference TRBV7-7 and TRBJ2-1): GAGVSQSPRYKVTKRGQDVTLRCDPISSHATLYWYQQALGQGPEFLTYFNYEAQPDKSGLPSDRFSAERPEGSISTLTIQRTEQRDSAMYRCASSLDGRQYNEQFFGPGTRLTVL.

This chain joins TRBV2 and TRBJ2-3; D unclear. Between the trimmed V and J ends, which lost 6 bases and 3 bases, there was a span of 10 bases. The CDR3 sequence is 13 residues long. Germline V lookup: CDR1 SNHLY, CDR2 FYNNEI. The CDR3 protein is CASSAVVTDTQYF. The DNA for the CDR3 is TGTGCCAGCAGCGCAGTGGTGACAGATACGCAGTATTTT.

This clonotype has only one observation. The J gene is TRBJ2-2, the V gene TRBV12-3 or TRBV12-4; weak D call: TRBD1 (5 bases). This CDR3 has 14 amino acids. Trimming removed 3 bases at V and 4 bases at J, with 9 bases between. The CDR3 DNA reads as TGTGCCAGCAGTTTCCGGACACGCACCGGGGAGCTGTTTTTT. This translates into CASSFRTRTGELFF.

For the CDR3, the DNA is TGTGCCAGCAGCTTTGGGGCCACCAATCAGCCCCAGCATTTT. It translates to CASSFGATNQPQHF. This rearrangement joins TRBV5-6 to TRBJ1-5; D might be TRBD1 (5 bases). Trimming pared 2 bases from V and 3 bases from J, leaving 9 bases between. There are 14 residues in the CDR3. The germline V gene encodes CDR1 SGHDT and CDR2 YYEEEE.

The chain joins TRBV9 to TRBJ1-2; D unclear. This CDR3 is 12 amino acids long. Deletions cut 7 bases from V and 6 bases from J, with 13 bases between. Germline V lookup: CDR1 SGDLS, CDR2 YYNGEE. As DNA, the CDR3 is TGTGCCAGCTGGACCTTGGGCAATGGCTACACCTTC. This encodes CASWTLGNGYTF.

This rearrangement joins TRBV7-9 to TRBJ1-1; D perhaps matches TRBD1 (6 bases). The germline V and J ends were trimmed by 1 base and 1 base, with 16 bases remaining between them. CDR3 length: 17 amino acids. The germline gives CDR1 SEHNR, CDR2 FQNEAQ (reference sequence). CDR3 sequence: CASSLVGRGTWNTEAFF. CDR3 bases: TGTGCCAGCAGCTTAGTGGGGAGGGGGACCTGGAACACTGAAGCTTTCTTT.

The chain employs TRBV7-2 and TRBJ2-3, with D unclear. The CDR3 covers 13 residues. The V and J ends lost 2 bases and 6 bases respectively, with 9 bases between them. Looked up from germline, CDR1 is SGHTA and CDR2 is FQGNSA. The CDR3 DNA is TGTGCCAGCAGCTTACGGTACGGTGATACGCAGTATTTT. Translated, it gives CASSLRYGDTQYF.

This clonotype has just a few counts. The chain is built from TRBV15 and TRBJ1-2, with D unclear. This CDR3 has 15 amino acids. V was shortened by 4 bases and J by 6 bases, with 18 bases between the two germline ends. The germline gives CDR1 LNHNV, CDR2 YYDKDF (reference sequence). The CDR3 nucleotides are TGTGCCACCAGCATCTACGGGATCCGTGTCGATGGCTACACCTTC. Its protein is CATSIYGIRVDGYTF.